The 31 T cell receptor beta chains below come from one sample, sequenced in a study of T cell clonotyping in hematopoietic cell transplantation. Method: immunoSEQ multiplex PCR; TCRdb's copy keeps in-frame clones and lacks some. The table shows fewer than 50,000 clones, with 90% to 95% occurring only once. The sample taken for sequencing was peripheral blood mononuclear cells. Receptor source: a woman aged 50 to 60 in good health. Some clones in this sample may be carry-over from other donors' samples.

A note on this clone: Mismatch with germline at one junction end may stem from a read error. The same CDR3 arises from other DNA sequences in this sample as well. J is TRBJ2-1 and V is TRBV7-8, with TRBD2 identical over 9 bases. Germline assignment: CDR1 SGHVS and CDR2 FQNEAQ. CDR3 length equals 12 residues. CDR3 loop: CATGTSWNEQFF. CDR3 DNA sequence: TGTGCCACCGGGACTAGCTGGAATGAGCAATTCTTC.

The chain has TRBV11-3 and TRBJ2-6, with D maybe TRBD1 (6 bases). CDR1 is SGHNT, CDR2 YENEEA, per germline. V was shortened by 5 bases and J by 0 bases, with 14 bases between the two germline ends. This CDR3 is built from 17 residues. The CDR3 bases are TGTGCCAGCAGCCCGGGACACGATCCCTCTGGGGCCAACGTCCTGACTTTC. Translation gives CASSPGHDPSGANVLTF.

The CDR3: CASSRQGSSYEQYF. The CDR3 DNA reads TGTGCCAGTAGCAGACAGGGAAGCTCCTACGAGCAGTACTTC. V usage is TRBV19 and J usage is TRBJ2-7; 7 nucleotides line up with TRBD1. The CDR3 loop spans 14 amino acids. Germline trimming cut 6 bases from V and 0 bases from J; bases unmatched to any gene: 5. Looked up from germline, CDR1 is LNHDA and CDR2 is SQIVND (reference sequence).

The gene calls are TRBV10-2 and TRBJ1-5; tentative D call: TRBD1 (5 bases). V was pared by 6 bases and J by 2 bases, with 11 bases between. The V gene's germline CDR1 is WSHSY and CDR2 SAAADI. This CDR3 is 14 amino acids long. CDR3 DNA sequence: TGCGCCAGCAGAGACAGTGGCGGCAATCAGCCCCAGCATTTT. This translates into CASRDSGGNQPQHF.

The chain combines TRBV7-2 with TRBJ2-7; 10 bases align to TRBD2. J was trimmed by 7 bases and V by 5 bases; bases with no gene match: 8. The CDR3 is made up of 14 amino acids. Germline-derived CDR1 and CDR2 are SGHTA and FQGNSA. The CDR3 bases are TGTGCCAGCAGCCCCAGCGGGAGGGGAGCGGAGCAGTACTTC. It specifies CASSPSGRGAEQYF. The complete variable domain, with remaining parts taken from reference TRBV7-2 and TRBJ2-7, reads GAGVSQSPSNKVTEKGKDVELRCDPISGHTALYWYRQSLGQGLEFLIYFQGNSAPDKSGLPSDRFSAERTGGSVSTLTIQRTQQEDSAVYLCASSPSGRGAEQYFGPGTRLTVT.

The V gene is TRBV5-5, the J gene TRBJ1-1, with 8 bases lining up with TRBD1. The V gene's germline CDR1 is SGHKS and CDR2 YYEKEE (reference sequence). V lost 4 bases to trimming and J lost 5 bases; unmatched junction nucleotides: 4. The CDR3 sequence is 13 residues long. DNA for the CDR3: TGTGCCAGCAGCCTGACAGGGGATACTGAAGCTTTCTTT. Protein: CASSLTGDTEAFF.

The chain has TRBV6-5 and TRBJ1-1; D possibly corresponds to TRBD1 (6 bases). The CDR3 is made up of 16 amino acids. Per the germline V gene, CDR1 is MNHEY and CDR2 is SVGAGI. V was shortened by 3 bases and J by 2 bases, with 16 bases between the two germline ends. CDR3 sequence: CASSYIPPGHNTEAFF. CDR3 nucleotides: TGTGCCAGCAGTTATATCCCCCCGGGACACAACACTGAAGCTTTCTTT.

The gene calls are TRBV7-8 and TRBJ1-2, with 10 bases that match TRBD1. Germline V gene lookup returns CDR1 SGHVS and CDR2 FQNEAQ. The CDR3 is 15 amino acids. Trimming at V came to 5 bases and at J to 4 bases, leaving 7 bases not matched to a gene. The CDR3 nucleotides are TGTGCCAGCAGCCTCCGGGACAGGGGCGGCTATGGCTACACCTTC. It is translated as CASSLRDRGGYGYTF.

This sequence joins TRBV9 and TRBJ2-1; TRBD2 matches 8 bases. The CDR3 totals 15 residues. Germline V CDR1 and CDR2: SGDLS, YYNGEE. V trimming: 4 bases; J trimming: 9 bases; junction bases outside the gene matches: 12. DNA of the CDR3: TGTGCCAGCAGCACCCGGGGGGGCAATACTGCTGAGCAGTTCTTC. This gives the protein CASSTRGGNTAEQFF.

This clone was observed once. J is TRBJ2-6 and V is TRBV7-6; no definite D call. The germline V and J ends were trimmed by 7 bases and 4 bases, with 8 bases remaining between them. CDR1 is SGHVS, CDR2 FNYEAQ, per germline. This CDR3 is 13 amino acids long. CDR3 amino acids: CASIPPGANVLTF. As DNA, the CDR3 is TGTGCCAGCATCCCACCCGGGGCCAACGTCCTGACTTTC.

This rearrangement joins TRBV6-5 to TRBJ2-7; D unclear. CDR1 is MNHEY and CDR2 is SVGAGI in the germline V gene. Trimming took off 4 bases at V and 2 bases at J, with 12 bases between the two ends. The CDR3 spans 14 residues. CDR3 nucleotide sequence: TGTGCCAGCAGTTCACTCGGCCTCGCCTACGAGCAGTACTTC. Residues: CASSSLGLAYEQYF.

The V and J genes are TRBV6-6 and TRBJ1-4; 8 positions agree with TRBD1. This CDR3 spans 16 amino acids. Trimming at V came to 6 bases and at J to 4 bases, leaving 10 bases not matched to a gene. Germline values: CDR1 MNHNY, CDR2 SVGAGI (reference sequence). The chain's CDR3 is CASRAPGQEFNEKLFF. CDR3 coding DNA: TGTGCCAGCAGAGCACCGGGACAGGAATTTAATGAAAAACTGTTTTTT.

The chain employs TRBV7-2 and TRBJ2-7; D remains unclear. Germline V gives CDR1 SGHTA, CDR2 FQGNSA. V was trimmed by 1 base and J by 9 bases, leaving 16 bases between them. This CDR3 has 14 residues. The CDR3 DNA is TGTGCCAGCAGCTTAGGGGAAAATAGGCCCAGGCAGTACTTC. Translated: CASSLGENRPRQYF.

V usage is TRBV5-1 and J usage is TRBJ2-7, with 9 bases that match TRBD2. Germline loops: CDR1 SGHRS, CDR2 YFSETQ. The CDR3 is 15 residues long. J was trimmed by 4 bases and V by 4 bases; bases with no gene match: 9. CDR3 amino acids: CASSLGASGVYEQYF. The CDR3 region has the DNA TGCGCCAGCAGCCTCGGGGCTAGCGGGGTGTACGAGCAGTACTTC.

The CDR3 DNA follows: TGCGCCAGCAGCTGGGGGACAGGGGGGAACACTGAAGCTTTCTTT. Its protein product is CASSWGTGGNTEAFF. The chain joins TRBV5-1 to TRBJ1-1, with 11 bases lining up with TRBD1. The germline CDR1 and CDR2 sequences are SGHRS and YFSETQ. After removal of 3 bases from V and 1 base from J, the junction contained 2 bases not matched to a gene. This CDR3 has 15 residues.

This clone has only one observation. The rearrangement links TRBV9 to TRBJ1-3; tentative D call: TRBD1 (5 bases). Trimming took off 0 bases at V and 2 bases at J, with 15 bases between the two ends. This CDR3 is 17 amino acids long. Germline loops: CDR1 SGDLS, CDR2 YYNGEE. Written as DNA, the CDR3 is TGTGCCAGCAGCGTAGCGGCCAGGGAGGGTCCTGGAAACACCATATATTTT. Its translation: CASSVAAREGPGNTIYF.

This clone was detected only once. The CDR3, as DNA: TGTGCCAGCAGCTTAGGGGGGGGCCGCTCCTACGAGCAGTACTTC. The encoded protein is CASSLGGGRSYEQYF. The J gene is TRBJ2-7, the V gene TRBV7-2; a weak D match, TRBD2 (7 bases). CDR1 SGHTA and CDR2 FQGNSA come from the germline V gene. CDR3 length: 15 residues. The ends were cut back, 1 base at V and 0 bases at J, with 10 bases in the middle.

The chain is built from TRBV7-9 and TRBJ1-1, with D possibly being TRBD1 (6 bases). Germline lookup yields CDR1 SEHNR and CDR2 FQNEAQ (reference sequence). The germline V and J ends were trimmed by 6 bases and 3 bases, with 11 bases remaining between them. This CDR3 contains 13 residues. CDR3 coding DNA: TGTGCCAGCAGTTGGGCAGGGGACACTGAAGCTTTCTTT. Residues: CASSWAGDTEAFF. The full variable domain, rest sourced from reference TRBV7-9 and TRBJ1-1, is DTGVSQNPRHKITKRGQNVTFRCDPISEHNRLYWYRQTLGQGPEFLTYFQNEAQLEKSRLLSDRFSAERPKGSFSTLEIQRTEQGDSAMYLCASSWAGDTEAFFGQGTRLTVV.

The chain is built from TRBV6-1 and TRBJ1-3; D not resolved. V was pared by 4 bases and J by 0 bases, with 7 bases between. The CDR3 has 14 amino acids. Germline V gene lookup returns CDR1 MNHNS and CDR2 SASEGT. The CDR3 DNA reads as TGTGCCAGCAGTGTCGGCGTCTCTGGAAACACCATATATTTT. Translated: CASSVGVSGNTIYF.

The chain is built from TRBV5-6 and TRBJ1-2; D gene unclear. V lost 0 bases and J lost 1, with 4 bases in between. Germline V gives CDR1 SGHDT, CDR2 YYEEEE. The CDR3 is 13 amino acids. CDR3 in amino acids: CASSLAGNYGYTF. CDR3 nucleotide sequence: TGTGCCAGCAGCTTGGCGGGTAACTATGGCTACACCTTC.

V gene TRBV19 combines with J gene TRBJ1-1; D is perhaps TRBD1 (5 bases). Trimming stripped 3 bases from V and 4 bases from J, with 12 bases between. The CDR3 is 14 residues long. Per germline, CDR1 LNHDA and CDR2 SQIVND (reference sequence). CDR3 in amino acids: CASSIGGKVTEAFF. CDR3 sequence (DNA): TGTGCCAGTAGTATCGGGGGAAAGGTCACTGAAGCTTTCTTT.

The chain employs TRBV9 and TRBJ2-2; 9 bases map to TRBD1. This CDR3 region has 15 residues. Germline CDR1 and CDR2: SGDLS and YYNGEE. With 0 bases clipped from V and 5 bases from J, the junction kept 2 bases outside the gene matches. The CDR3 DNA reads TGTGCCAGCAGCGTAGTACAGGGGGCGACCGGGGAGCTGTTTTTT. Protein: CASSVVQGATGELFF. The full variable domain, rest sourced from reference TRBV9 and TRBJ2-2, is DSGVTQTPKHLITATGQRVTLRCSPRSGDLSVYWYQQSLDQGLQFLIQYYNGEERAKGNILERFSAQQFPDLHSELNLSSLELGDSALYFCASSVVQGATGELFFGEGSRLTVL.

This clone showed up just a few times. This chain connects TRBV5-4 to TRBJ2-7; 7 bases are shared with TRBD2. Per the germline V gene, CDR1 is SGHNT and CDR2 is YYREEE (reference sequence). CDR3 length: 13 residues. J lost 7 bases, V lost 4 bases, and 8 bases had no gene match. The CDR3 loop is CASSTGRAGEQYF. CDR3 coding DNA: TGTGCCAGCAGCACTGGGAGGGCGGGTGAGCAGTACTTC. Complete variable domain (other parts from reference TRBV5-4 and TRBJ2-7): ETGVTQSPTHLIKTRGQQVTLRCSSQSGHNTVSWYQQALGQGPQFIFQYYREEENGRGNFPPRFSGLQFPNYSSELNVNALELDDSALYLCASSTGRAGEQYFGPGTRLTVT.

The chain uses TRBV18 and TRBJ2-4; D is possibly TRBD1 (6 bases). The V end was cut by 3 bases, the J end by 1 base, with 19 bases between. Per the germline V gene, CDR1 is KGHSH and CDR2 is LQKENI. The CDR3 is made up of 18 amino acids. In nucleotides, the CDR3 is TGTGCCAGCTCACCTTTTTCGACAGGCAAGCAGGCCAAAAACATTCAGTACTTC. It codes for CASSPFSTGKQAKNIQYF.

The chain combines TRBV6-1 with TRBJ1-2, with TRBD1 as a possible D gene (6 bases). Germline V gene lookup returns CDR1 MNHNS and CDR2 SASEGT. Trimming cost V 3 bases and J 5 bases, with 10 bases left between them. The CDR3 sequence is 13 residues long. CDR3 bases: TGTGCCAGCAGTGATGGGGGCAAGTATGGCTACACCTTC. Encoded protein: CASSDGGKYGYTF.

The CDR3 protein is CASSQESGFFTDTQYF. The DNA for the CDR3 is TGCGCCAGCAGCCAAGAGAGCGGGTTCTTCACGGATACGCAGTATTTT. This chain uses TRBV4-1 with TRBJ2-3; D perhaps matches TRBD2 (6 bases). Germline assignment: CDR1 MGHRA and CDR2 YSYEKL. The CDR3 runs to 16 residues. Trimming took off 0 bases at V and 6 bases at J, with 16 bases between the two ends.

The rearrangement links TRBV7-3 to TRBJ2-5; D gene ambiguous. V was trimmed by 6 bases and J by 1 base, leaving 9 bases between them. This CDR3 has 13 residues. Looked up from germline, CDR1 is SGHTA and CDR2 is FQGTGA. CDR3: CASSSTVQETQYF. CDR3 nucleotide sequence: TGTGCCAGCAGTAGTACAGTCCAAGAGACCCAGTACTTC.

The rearrangement joins TRBV2 to TRBJ2-4; D perhaps matches TRBD2 (7 bases). The CDR3 is 16 amino acids. V was pared by 6 bases and J by 3 bases, with 18 bases between. Germline V gene lookup returns CDR1 SNHLY and CDR2 FYNNEI. The CDR3: CASRRGPGVDKNIQYF. In DNA form, the CDR3 reads TGTGCCAGCAGGCGGGGGCCGGGGGTGGACAAAAACATTCAGTACTTC.

This chain links TRBV5-1 with TRBJ2-7; a weak D match, TRBD1 (6 bases). Germline V gene data show CDR1 as SGHRS and CDR2 as YFSETQ. The CDR3 length is 14 residues. The V gene lost 4 bases and the J gene lost 1 base, with 12 bases spanning the gap. The chain's CDR3 is CASSTLQGSYEQYF. CDR3 in DNA: TGCGCCAGCAGCACACTACAGGGATCCTACGAGCAGTACTTC.

The V call is TRBV2, the J call TRBJ1-2; D perhaps matches TRBD1 (5 bases). Trimming left V 0 bases short and J 8 bases short, with 19 bases between. The CDR3 extends over 16 amino acids. Germline V CDR1 and CDR2: SNHLY, FYNNEI. CDR3 DNA: TGTGCCAGCAGTGAAGCGGGCTTGACCCGGGGGAGGGGCTACACCTTC. Its translation is CASSEAGLTRGRGYTF.

The chain employs TRBV5-1 and TRBJ1-1, with TRBD1 identical over 7 bases. CDR1 is SGHRS, CDR2 YFSETQ, per germline. The junction had 8 bases not matched to a gene; V was cut back by 0 bases and J by 3 bases. This CDR3 is built from 16 residues. The CDR3 coding sequence is TGCGCCAGCAGCTTGGCAGTAGGGGGCGCGTACACTGAAGCTTTCTTT. It encodes CASSLAVGGAYTEAFF.